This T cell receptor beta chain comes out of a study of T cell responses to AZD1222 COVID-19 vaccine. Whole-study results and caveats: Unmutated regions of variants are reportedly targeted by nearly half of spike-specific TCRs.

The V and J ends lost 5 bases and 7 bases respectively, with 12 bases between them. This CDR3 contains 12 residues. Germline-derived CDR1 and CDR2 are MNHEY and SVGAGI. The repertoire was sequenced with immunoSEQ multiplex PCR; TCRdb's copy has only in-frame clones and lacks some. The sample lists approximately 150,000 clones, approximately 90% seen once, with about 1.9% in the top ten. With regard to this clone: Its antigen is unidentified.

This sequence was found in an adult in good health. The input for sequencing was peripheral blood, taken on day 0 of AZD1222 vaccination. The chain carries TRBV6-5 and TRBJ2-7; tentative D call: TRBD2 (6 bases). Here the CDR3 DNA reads TGTGCCAGCAGTCTCAGCCGGGGGGAGCAGTACTTC. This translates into CASSLSRGEQYF.